This entry lists 27 T cell receptor beta chains sequenced from one sample in a study of T cell responses to AZD1222 COVID-19 vaccine. Assay used: immunoSEQ multiplex PCR; TCRdb lists only in-frame clones, some missing. Of about 170,000 clones in the sample, just over 90% were seen once. Sequencing was performed on peripheral blood, taken on day 0 of AZD1222 vaccination. The receptor source for this set is an adult in good health.

The chain has TRBV5-6 and TRBJ1-1; 7 bases match TRBD1. Trimming took 3 bases from V and 4 from J; bases not matched to a gene: 3. Germline CDR1 and CDR2: SGHDT and YYEEEE. This CDR3 has 13 residues. This chain's CDR3 is CASSWQGGTEAFF. In DNA form, the CDR3 reads TGTGCCAGCAGCTGGCAGGGGGGCACTGAAGCTTTCTTT.

This clone was seen just once. Relative to the germline gene, one junction end is altered; a read error may explain this. This chain connects TRBV6-5 to TRBJ1-2; D is unclear. The CDR3 has 12 residues. In germline, CDR1 is MNHEY, CDR2 SVGAGI. CDR3: CASIGRAVRYTF. DNA of the CDR3: TGTGCCAGCATTGGGAGGGCTGTACGCTATACCTTC.

This chain connects TRBV7-9 to TRBJ2-1; D perhaps matches TRBD2 (5 bases). The CDR3 contains 15 residues. Germline V CDR1 and CDR2: SEHNR, FQNEAQ (reference sequence). The V and J ends lost 1 base and 4 bases respectively, with 11 bases between them. CDR3 DNA sequence: TGTGCCAGCAGCTTAGGAGGGTTTTCTTACAATGAGCAGTTCTTC. Protein sequence: CASSLGGFSYNEQFF.

The J gene is TRBJ1-1, the V gene TRBV6-5, with D tentatively TRBD1 (6 bases). Germline lookup yields CDR1 MNHEY and CDR2 SVGAGI. V lost 0 bases, J lost 10 bases, and 21 bases lay in between. There are 16 residues in the CDR3. In DNA form, the CDR3 reads TGTGCCAGCAGTTACTCATGGGGGGCGTCCCATATAGGAGCTTTCTTT. The encoded protein is CASSYSWGASHIGAFF.

This clone came up once. This chain joins TRBV5-1 and TRBJ1-1; D uncertain. Germline-derived CDR1 and CDR2 are SGHRS and YFSETQ. The V and J ends lost 0 bases and 1 base respectively, with 7 bases between them. There are 14 residues in the CDR3. The CDR3 sequence is CASSLASRNTEAFF. The CDR3 nucleotides are TGCGCCAGCAGCTTGGCCAGCCGGAACACTGAAGCTTTCTTT. The variable domain in full, completed from reference TRBV5-1 and TRBJ1-1, reads KAGVTQTPRYLIKTRGQQVTLSCSPISGHRSVSWYQQTPGQGLQFLFEYFSETQRNKGNFPGRFSGRQFSNSRSEMNVSTLELGDSALYLCASSLASRNTEAFFGQGTRLTVV.

This chain links TRBV5-5 with TRBJ1-2, with D tentatively TRBD1 (5 bases). This CDR3 region has 14 residues. Germline CDR1 reads SGHKS; CDR2 reads YYEKEE (reference sequence). V was trimmed by 0 bases and J by 6 bases, leaving 12 bases between them. The CDR3 loop reads CASSLDRPRDGYTF. The CDR3 nucleotides are TGTGCCAGCAGCTTGGACAGGCCAAGGGATGGCTACACCTTC.

This sequence joins TRBV5-1 and TRBJ1-2, with TRBD1 matching over 9 bases. This CDR3 region has 14 residues. From germline, CDR1 is SGHRS and CDR2 YFSETQ. V trimming: 4 bases; J trimming: 5 bases; junction bases outside the gene matches: 6. The CDR3: CASSAGTGYYGYTF. The CDR3 nucleotides are TGCGCCAGCAGCGCCGGGACAGGGTATTATGGCTACACCTTC.

The chain employs TRBV5-1 and TRBJ1-1; TRBD1 matches 10 bases. CDR3 size: 17 residues. The V and J ends lost 2 bases and 3 bases, in that order; junction bases with no gene match: 10. The germline gives CDR1 SGHRS, CDR2 YFSETQ. In nucleotides, the CDR3 is TGCGCCAGCAGCTTATCGGACAGGGGGAGTGTATACACTGAAGCTTTCTTT. Amino acid sequence: CASSLSDRGSVYTEAFF.

The chain couples TRBV10-1 to TRBJ2-2, with D possibly being TRBD1 or TRBD2 (6 bases each). Germline CDR1 is WNHNN and CDR2 is SYGVQD (reference sequence). V was trimmed by 5 bases and J by 5 bases, leaving 9 bases between them. CDR3 length: 13 residues. CDR3 nucleotide sequence: TGCGCCAGCAGTCGGGGGCTTACCGGGGAGCTGTTTTTT. Encoded protein: CASSRGLTGELFF.

The chain carries TRBV7-9 and TRBJ2-7; no definite D call. Germline CDR1 is SEHNR and CDR2 is FQNEAQ (reference sequence). Trimming left V 6 bases short and J 2 bases short, with 20 bases between. The CDR3 is made up of 16 amino acids. The DNA for the CDR3 is TGTGCCAGCAGGCCCTCGCGAGGACCAAGTCCCTACGAGCAGTACTTC. Encoded protein: CASRPSRGPSPYEQYF.

The V and J genes are TRBV7-9 and TRBJ2-5, with 8 bases that match TRBD1. After removal of 5 bases from V and 4 bases from J, the junction contained 3 bases not matched to a gene. Germline V gene data show CDR1 as SEHNR and CDR2 as FQNEAQ (reference sequence). The CDR3 contains 13 residues. The CDR3: CASSIRGRETQYF. The CDR3, as DNA: TGTGCCAGCAGCATCAGGGGGCGAGAGACCCAGTACTTC.

This chain links TRBV3-1 (or the pseudogene TRBV3-2) with TRBJ2-5, with TRBD2 matching 9 bases. The ends lost 4 bases at V and 4 bases at J; junction bases unmatched: 7. CDR1 is LGHDT, CDR2 YNNKEL, per germline (reference sequence). The CDR3 extends over 15 amino acids. CDR3 amino acids: CASSLLAGAAETQYF. CDR3 coding DNA: TGTGCCAGCAGCCTATTAGCGGGGGCCGCAGAGACCCAGTACTTC.

This clone was counted a single time. CDR3 loop: CASRPRTSGVNEQFF. CDR3 in DNA: TGTGCCAGCAGGCCCAGGACTAGTGGTGTCAATGAGCAGTTCTTC. V gene TRBV6-5 combines with J gene TRBJ2-1; 7 nucleotides align to TRBD2. Germline assignment: CDR1 MNHEY and CDR2 SVGAGI. The trim removed 6 bases at V and 6 bases at J, leaving 11 bases unmatched. This CDR3 contains 15 residues.

The table lists this clone with a few counts. The V call is TRBV6-6, the J call TRBJ2-1; no clear D gene. The CDR3 contains 14 residues. Germline V gene lookup returns CDR1 MNHNY and CDR2 SVGAGI (reference sequence). V was clipped by 2 bases and J by 2 bases, with 7 bases between them. CDR3 protein: CASSYNPAYNEQFF. Written as DNA, the CDR3 is TGTGCCAGCAGTTACAACCCTGCCTACAATGAGCAGTTCTTC.

The V gene is TRBV27, the J gene TRBJ1-2; TRBD1 agrees at 9 bases. Germline lookup yields CDR1 MNHEY and CDR2 SMNVEV (reference sequence). CDR3 length: 14 amino acids. Trimming at V came to 5 bases and at J to 8 bases, leaving 9 bases not matched to a gene. Here the CDR3 reads CASSSLGTGLGYTF. The CDR3, as DNA: TGTGCCAGCAGTAGTTTAGGGACAGGGTTGGGCTACACCTTC.

The chain has TRBV19 and TRBJ1-3, with a weak D call TRBD1 (6 bases). The CDR3 has 14 residues. Germline V lookup: CDR1 LNHDA, CDR2 SQIVND (reference sequence). The germline V and J ends were trimmed by 5 bases and 2 bases, with 10 bases remaining between them. The CDR3 region is CASSSQGPGNTIYF. CDR3 DNA: TGTGCCAGTAGTTCACAGGGCCCTGGAAACACCATATATTTT. Together with reference TRBV19 and TRBJ1-3, the CDR3 gives the full variable domain: DGGITQSPKYLFRKEGQNVTLSCEQNLNHDAMYWYRQDPGQGLRLIYYSQIVNDFQKGDIAEGYSVSREKKESFPLTVTSAQKNPTAFYLCASSSQGPGNTIYFGEGSWLTVV.

The chain joins TRBV7-9 to TRBJ2-1; 9 bases map to TRBD1. With 5 bases clipped from V and 5 bases from J, the junction kept 10 bases outside the gene matches. The CDR3 loop spans 16 amino acids. The germline V gene encodes CDR1 SEHNR and CDR2 FQNEAQ (reference sequence). CDR3 DNA: TGTGCCAGCAGCCCGGGGCCACAGGGGGCCAACAATGAGCAGTTCTTC. It translates to CASSPGPQGANNEQFF. Complete variable domain (other parts from reference TRBV7-9 and TRBJ2-1): DTGVSQNPRHKITKRGQNVTFRCDPISEHNRLYWYRQTLGQGPEFLTYFQNEAQLEKSRLLSDRFSAERPKGSFSTLEIQRTEQGDSAMYLCASSPGPQGANNEQFFGPGTRLTVL.

The chain couples TRBV5-5 to TRBJ1-5; D call uncertain. The CDR3 is 15 residues long. The germline V gene has CDR1 SGHKS and CDR2 YYEKEE (reference sequence). Trimming took 8 bases from V and 0 from J, leaving 15 bases between them. The CDR3 bases are TGTGCCAGATTCTCTTCCGGCTATAGCAATCAGCCCCAGCATTTT. It specifies CARFSSGYSNQPQHF. The entire variable domain, with the rest obtained from reference TRBV5-5 and TRBJ1-5, is as follows: DAGVTQSPTHLIKTRGQQVTLRCSPISGHKSVSWYQQVLGQGPQFIFQYYEKEERGRGNFPDRFSARQFPNYSSELNVNALLLGDSALYLCARFSSGYSNQPQHFGDGTRLSIL.

The J gene is TRBJ1-2, the V gene TRBV19; D possibly corresponds to TRBD1 (5 bases). The V end was cut by 0 bases, the J end by 4 bases, with 9 bases between. Germline V lookup: CDR1 LNHDA, CDR2 SQIVND (reference sequence). The CDR3 runs 14 residues. CDR3 in DNA: TGTGCCAGTAGTATAGATGGAGGGGTCTATGGCTACACCTTC. Its translation: CASSIDGGVYGYTF.

V usage is TRBV5-4 and J usage is TRBJ1-2; 8 nucleotides line up with TRBD1. The CDR3 loop spans 16 amino acids. V shed 3 bases and J 4 bases; nucleotides not matched to a gene: 11. Germline assignment: CDR1 SGHNT and CDR2 YYREEE (reference sequence). CDR3 nucleotide sequence: TGTGCCAGCAGCTCGTCACCCGGGACAGGTCCCTATGGCTACACCTTC. Translation gives CASSSSPGTGPYGYTF.

The chain uses TRBV5-1 and TRBJ1-1, with TRBD1 identical over 7 bases. The V and J ends lost 4 bases and 4 bases, in that order; junction bases with no gene match: 19. Germline values: CDR1 SGHRS, CDR2 YFSETQ. The CDR3 extends over 18 amino acids. The CDR3 here is CASSKTTDRAFIGTEAFF. CDR3 nucleotide sequence: TGCGCCAGCAGCAAGACGACCGACAGGGCCTTTATTGGCACTGAAGCTTTCTTT.

The chain combines TRBV5-5 with TRBJ2-7; 8 bases align to TRBD1. CDR1 and CDR2 from the germline V gene are SGHKS and YYEKEE (reference sequence). This CDR3 is 13 amino acids long. V dropped 4 bases and J dropped 5; count of bases not matched to a gene: 5. The CDR3 DNA reads as TGTGCCAGCAGCCTGGACAGGGTACACGAGCAGTACTTC. Translated: CASSLDRVHEQYF. Filled out from reference TRBV5-5 and TRBJ2-7, the complete variable domain reads DAGVTQSPTHLIKTRGQQVTLRCSPISGHKSVSWYQQVLGQGPQFIFQYYEKEERGRGNFPDRFSARQFPNYSSELNVNALLLGDSALYLCASSLDRVHEQYFGPGTRLTVT.

The V call is TRBV28, the J call TRBJ1-1, with D tentatively TRBD1 (6 bases). Trimming cost V 3 bases and J 0 bases, with 20 bases left between them. CDR3 length: 18 amino acids. Germline CDR1 and CDR2: MDHEN and SYDVKM. The CDR3 loop is CASSFQPPGQLMNTEAFF. The CDR3 DNA follows: TGTGCCAGCAGTTTCCAACCCCCAGGACAGCTCATGAACACTGAAGCTTTCTTT.

This chain connects TRBV7-9 to TRBJ1-4; possible D gene TRBD1, 5 bases. Trimming shortened V by 3 bases and J by 7 bases, and 9 bases separated the two germline ends. The CDR3 has 13 amino acids. Germline V gives CDR1 SEHNR, CDR2 FQNEAQ (reference sequence). For the CDR3, the DNA is TGTGCCAGCAGCTTGGGGGGTCTTGAAAAACTGTTTTTT. This translates into CASSLGGLEKLFF.

The chain has TRBV28 and TRBJ2-1; D not resolved. The CDR3 consists of 13 residues. Trimming took off 6 bases at V and 5 bases at J, with 11 bases between the two ends. The V gene's germline CDR1 is MDHEN and CDR2 SYDVKM. CDR3 in amino acids: CASRSTPNNEQFF. Here the CDR3 DNA reads TGTGCCAGCAGGTCGACACCTAACAATGAGCAGTTCTTC.

This clone was counted a single time. J is TRBJ2-5 and V is TRBV3-1 (or the pseudogene TRBV3-2), with 12 bases that match TRBD2. The CDR3 loop spans 15 amino acids. The V gene's germline CDR1 is LGHDT and CDR2 YNNKEL (reference sequence). The ends lost 5 bases at V and 4 bases at J; junction bases unmatched: 5. The CDR3 DNA follows: TGTGCCAGCAGCGCATCGGGACTAGCGGGAGAGACCCAGTACTTC. Residues: CASSASGLAGETQYF.

V usage is TRBV5-4 and J usage is TRBJ1-6; 9 nucleotides align to TRBD1. The CDR3 extends over 15 amino acids. V shed 0 bases, J shed 8 bases, and the junction held 3 bases outside the gene matches. Per the germline V gene, CDR1 is SGHNT and CDR2 is YYREEE (reference sequence). As DNA, the CDR3 is TGTGCCAGCAGCTTGGTGGGACAGGGTGATTCACCCCTCCACTTT. Translation: CASSLVGQGDSPLHF.